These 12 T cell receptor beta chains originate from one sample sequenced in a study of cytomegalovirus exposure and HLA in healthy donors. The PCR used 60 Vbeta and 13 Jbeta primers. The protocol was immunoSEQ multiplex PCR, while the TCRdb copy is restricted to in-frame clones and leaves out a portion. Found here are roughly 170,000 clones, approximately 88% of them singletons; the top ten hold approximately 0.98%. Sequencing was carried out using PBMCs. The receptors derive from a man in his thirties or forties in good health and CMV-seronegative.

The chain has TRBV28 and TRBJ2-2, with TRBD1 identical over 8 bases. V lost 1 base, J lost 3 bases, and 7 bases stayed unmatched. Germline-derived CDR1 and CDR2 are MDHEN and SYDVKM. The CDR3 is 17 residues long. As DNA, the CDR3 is TGTGCCAGCAGTTTATTATCCCGGACAGGGTACACCGGGGAGCTGTTTTTT. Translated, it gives CASSLLSRTGYTGELFF.

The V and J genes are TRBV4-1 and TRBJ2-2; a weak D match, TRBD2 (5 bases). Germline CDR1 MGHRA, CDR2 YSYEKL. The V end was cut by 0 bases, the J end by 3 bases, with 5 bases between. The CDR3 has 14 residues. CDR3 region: CASSQERDTGELFF. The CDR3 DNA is TGCGCCAGCAGCCAAGAGAGGGACACCGGGGAGCTGTTTTTT.

In nucleotides, the CDR3 is TGTGCCAGCAGCCTTCGGGGTGTCGAGCAGTACTTC. Its protein is CASSLRGVEQYF. The J gene is TRBJ2-7, the V gene TRBV11-3, with TRBD2 as a possible D gene (5 bases). Germline CDR1 SGHNT, CDR2 YENEEA. V shed 5 bases and J shed 6 bases, with 11 bases lying between them. The CDR3 loop spans 12 amino acids.

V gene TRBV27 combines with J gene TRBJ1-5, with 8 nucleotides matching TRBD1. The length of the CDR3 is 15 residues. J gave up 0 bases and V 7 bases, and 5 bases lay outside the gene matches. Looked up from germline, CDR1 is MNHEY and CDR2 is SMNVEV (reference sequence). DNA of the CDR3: TGTGCCAGCACCGAGACAGGGGTTAGCAATCAGCCCCAGCATTTT. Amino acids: CASTETGVSNQPQHF.

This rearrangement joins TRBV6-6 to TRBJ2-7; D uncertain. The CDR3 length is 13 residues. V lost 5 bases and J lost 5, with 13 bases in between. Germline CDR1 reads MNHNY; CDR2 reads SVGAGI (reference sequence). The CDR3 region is CASSPVVGNEQYF. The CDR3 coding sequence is TGTGCCAGCAGTCCCGTCGTCGGTAACGAGCAGTACTTC.

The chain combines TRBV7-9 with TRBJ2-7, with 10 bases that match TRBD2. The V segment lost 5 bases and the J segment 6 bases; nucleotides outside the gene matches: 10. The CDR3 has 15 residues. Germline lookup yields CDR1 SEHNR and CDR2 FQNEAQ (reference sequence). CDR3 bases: TGTGCCAGCAGCCCCCCGGGACTAGCGAGCCCCGAGCAGTACTTC. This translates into CASSPPGLASPEQYF.

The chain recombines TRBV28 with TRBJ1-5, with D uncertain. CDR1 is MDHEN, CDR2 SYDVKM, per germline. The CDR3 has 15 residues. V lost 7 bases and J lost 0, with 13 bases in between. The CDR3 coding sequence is TGTGCCAGCACCCTTCAGGAATATAGCAATCAGCCCCAGCATTTT. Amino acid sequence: CASTLQEYSNQPQHF. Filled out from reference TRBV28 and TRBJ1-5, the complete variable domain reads DVKVTQSSRYLVKRTGEKVFLECVQDMDHENMFWYRQDPGLGLRLIYFSYDVKMKEKGDIPEGYSVSREKKERFSLILESASTNQTSMYLCASTLQEYSNQPQHFGDGTRLSIL.

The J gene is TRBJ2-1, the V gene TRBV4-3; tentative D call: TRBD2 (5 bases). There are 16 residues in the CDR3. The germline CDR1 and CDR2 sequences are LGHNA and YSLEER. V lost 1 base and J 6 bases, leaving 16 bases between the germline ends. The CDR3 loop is CASSQVFGAAGNEQFF. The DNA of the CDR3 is TGCGCCAGCAGCCAAGTATTTGGAGCGGCTGGCAATGAGCAGTTCTTC.

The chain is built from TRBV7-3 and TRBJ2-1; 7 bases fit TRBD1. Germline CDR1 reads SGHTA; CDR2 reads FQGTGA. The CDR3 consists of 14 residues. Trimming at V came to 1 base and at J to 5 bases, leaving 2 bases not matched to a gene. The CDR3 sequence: CASSLRQGDNEQFF. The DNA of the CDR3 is TGTGCCAGCAGCTTAAGACAGGGAGACAATGAGCAGTTCTTC.

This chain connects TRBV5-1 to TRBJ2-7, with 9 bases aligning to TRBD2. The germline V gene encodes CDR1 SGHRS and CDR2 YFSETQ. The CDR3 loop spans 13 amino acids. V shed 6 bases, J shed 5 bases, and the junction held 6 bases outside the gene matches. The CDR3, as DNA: TGCGCCAGCAAGGATTTAGCGGGGGACGAGCAGTACTTC. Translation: CASKDLAGDEQYF.

CDR3 sequence reads: CASSWTGLSNQPQHF. CDR3 nucleotides: TGTGCCAGCAGTTGGACAGGACTTAGCAATCAGCCCCAGCATTTT. The chain uses TRBV28 and TRBJ1-5; 7 bases align to TRBD1. This CDR3 contains 15 residues. Trimming cost V 4 bases and J 0 bases; bases outside gene matches: 3. CDR1 is MDHEN and CDR2 is SYDVKM in the germline V gene.

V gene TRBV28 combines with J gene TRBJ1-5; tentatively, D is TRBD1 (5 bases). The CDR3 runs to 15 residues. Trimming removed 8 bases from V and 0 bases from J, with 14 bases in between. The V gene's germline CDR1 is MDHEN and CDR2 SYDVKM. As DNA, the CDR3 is TGTGCCAGCCGGTGGGGGGGGTATAGCAATCAGCCCCAGCATTTT. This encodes CASRWGGYSNQPQHF. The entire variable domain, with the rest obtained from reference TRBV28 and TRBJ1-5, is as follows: DVKVTQSSRYLVKRTGEKVFLECVQDMDHENMFWYRQDPGLGLRLIYFSYDVKMKEKGDIPEGYSVSREKKERFSLILESASTNQTSMYLCASRWGGYSNQPQHFGDGTRLSIL.